This record covers a single T cell receptor (beta chain). Per the original data handling: Counts of nucleated cells, estimated from reference gene primer amplification, were obtained. Data came from immunoSEQ multiplex PCR; TCRdb stores just in-frame clones and leaves some out. V, J and clone size were drawn from that table, and D and trimming were deduced from the DNA. This sample has about 270,000 clones, with about nine tenths found just once. This sample was taken from a study of blood T cell repertoires in COVID-19. In the study overall: Some COVID-19 samples were acute and others convalescent; all came from the United States, Italy and Spain. PBMCs, B-cell-depleted T cells, or T cells were the source of the cDNA or gDNA that made up the material.

Enrollment of patients from Seattle took place during active infection, with longitudinal follow-up. The germline V gene encodes CDR1 MGHRA and CDR2 YSYEKL. J lost 9 bases, V lost 8 bases, and 26 bases had no gene match. The CDR3 contains 20 residues. V gene TRBV4-1 combines with J gene TRBJ2-5; 14 nucleotides agree with TRBD2. The TCR sequence derives from a woman aged 30 to 39 with COVID-19, enrolled during active disease. The specimen was peripheral blood. CDR3 sequence: CASSSGGRTSGGWRPRAQYF. DNA for the CDR3: TGCGCCAGCTCCTCTGGTGGAAGGACTAGCGGGGGGTGGCGCCCCCGGGCCCAGTACTTC.